This passage covers 5 T cell receptor beta chains from one sample sequenced in a study of blood T cell repertoires in COVID-19. Only in-frame clones appear in the TCRdb table, and some are missing; sequencing was by immunoSEQ multiplex PCR. The sample yields about 210,000 clones, around nine tenths seen once. Sequenced: peripheral blood. The receptor source for this set is a woman in her forties with acute or convalescent COVID-19.

The chain uses TRBV7-6 and TRBJ1-1; D perhaps matches TRBD1 (6 bases). V was pared by 5 bases and J by 1 base, with 11 bases between. CDR1 is SGHVS and CDR2 is FNYEAQ in the germline V gene. This CDR3 region has 14 residues. The CDR3 DNA is TGTGCCAGCAGCCCGGGACACCAGAACACTGAAGCTTTCTTT. Encoded protein: CASSPGHQNTEAFF.

The DNA for the CDR3 is TGTGCCAGCAGCTTGGCAGTACAGGGGGCTTGGGACATTCAGTACTTC. It yields the protein CASSLAVQGAWDIQYF. The chain joins TRBV5-5 to TRBJ2-4; TRBD1 matches at 9 bases. CDR1 and CDR2 (germline): SGHKS, YYEKEE (reference sequence). With V trimmed by 0 bases and J by 8 bases, 9 bases remained unmatched. This CDR3 spans 16 amino acids.

V is TRBV15 and J is TRBJ2-2, with D tentatively TRBD2 (5 bases). The V end lost 6 bases, the J end lost 11 bases, and 16 bases lay between the germline ends. This CDR3 spans 13 amino acids. CDR1 and CDR2 from the germline V gene are LNHNV and YYDKDF (reference sequence). The CDR3 DNA sequence: TGTGCCACCAGTCAGAACGCGGGCGCTGAGCTGTTTTTT. Its translation: CATSQNAGAELFF. The full variable domain, in which reference TRBV15 and TRBJ2-2 provide the parts outside the CDR3, is DAMVIQNPRYQVTQFGKPVTLSCSQTLNHNVMYWYQQKSSQAPKLLFHYYDKDFNNEADTPDNFQSRRPNTSFCFLDIRSPGLGDTAMYLCATSQNAGAELFFGEGSRLTVL.

The V and J genes are TRBV27 and TRBJ1-2; 7 bases fit TRBD1. CDR1 MNHEY and CDR2 SMNVEV come from the germline V gene (reference sequence). This CDR3 has 15 amino acids. After removal of 5 bases from V and 3 bases from J, the junction contained 9 bases not matched to a gene. CDR3 nucleotides: TGTGCCAGCAGTCCCCAGGGGGGCGTTTACTATGGCTACACCTTC. Translated: CASSPQGGVYYGYTF.

V and J are TRBV5-1 and TRBJ2-1, with D perhaps TRBD1 (6 bases). The CDR3 spans 12 residues. CDR1 and CDR2 (germline): SGHRS, YFSETQ. V gave up 2 bases and J gave up 7 bases, with 7 bases separating them. The CDR3 is CASSFQGNEQFF. CDR3 nucleotide sequence: TGCGCCAGCAGCTTCCAGGGGAATGAGCAGTTCTTC. Combining the CDR3 with reference TRBV5-1 and TRBJ2-1 gives the whole variable domain KAGVTQTPRYLIKTRGQQVTLSCSPISGHRSVSWYQQTPGQGLQFLFEYFSETQRNKGNFPGRFSGRQFSNSRSEMNVSTLELGDSALYLCASSFQGNEQFFGPGTRLTVL.